The 30 T cell receptor beta chains below were found in one sample sequenced in a study of T cell repertoires in cytomegalovirus infection. TCRdb called the reads again in MiXCR, with one record for every CDR3 protein. The table has 70,000 to 75,000 distinct CDR3 sequences, 4% seen once. Sequences were obtained from PBMCs. The receptors come from a human donor in good health (CMV status not recorded). Some clones in this sample may be carry-over from other donors' samples.

This clonotype occurred many times. This chain's CDR3 is CAMQGAGLNEQFF. CDR3 in DNA: TGTGCCATGCAGGGGGCAGGTCTGAATGAGCAGTTCTTC. This chain connects TRBV7-9 to TRBJ2-1, with TRBD1 matching 8 bases. Germline lookup yields CDR1 SEHNR and CDR2 FQNEAQ (reference sequence). This CDR3 has 13 residues. J was trimmed by 7 bases and V by 10 bases; bases with no gene match: 9.

The V gene is TRBV7-2, the J gene TRBJ2-1; TRBD2 might be the D (5 bases). Trimming removed 3 bases at V and 2 bases at J, with 11 bases between. From germline, CDR1 is SGHTA and CDR2 FQGNSA. This CDR3 is built from 15 residues. The CDR3 DNA reads as TGTGCCAGCAGCTTTGTGTGGGAGACCTACAATGAGCAGTTCTTC. It yields the protein CASSFVWETYNEQFF.

This clonotype was detected a few times. This CDR3 reads CASSYSISDSLTDTQYF. In DNA, the CDR3 is TGTGCCAGCAGTTACTCGATCTCGGACTCTCTCACAGATACGCAGTATTTT. The V call is TRBV6-6, the J call TRBJ2-3; perhaps TRBD2 as D (5 bases). This CDR3 has 17 residues. Germline values: CDR1 MNHNY, CDR2 SVGAGI (reference sequence). V was clipped by 0 bases and J by 2 bases, with 15 bases between them.

This clonotype was counted ten times or more. V usage is TRBV7-8 and J usage is TRBJ2-1; 7 bases are shared with TRBD2. V lost 9 bases and J lost 4; bases outside the gene matches: 9. The germline gives CDR1 SGHVS, CDR2 FQNEAQ. The CDR3 loop spans 14 amino acids. CDR3 loop: CASRGSLLYNEQFF. The CDR3 coding sequence is TGTGCCAGTCGCGGGAGTCTGCTATACAATGAGCAGTTCTTC.

In its sample, this clonotype was seen many times. The V gene is TRBV12-3 or TRBV12-4, the J gene TRBJ2-2; D remains unclear. The V end was cut by 0 bases, the J end by 4 bases, with 9 bases between. There are 15 residues in the CDR3. The CDR3 reads CASSLAAQSTGELFF. CDR3 DNA sequence: TGTGCCAGCAGTTTAGCGGCTCAAAGCACCGGGGAGCTGTTTTTT.

This clonotype was counted many times. V gene TRBV12-3 or TRBV12-4 combines with J gene TRBJ1-4; the D is unclear. With 4 bases removed from V and 6 bases from J, the gap between germline ends came to 15 bases. The CDR3 contains 15 residues. CDR3 sequence reads: CASSSPGEADEKLFF. The CDR3 coding sequence is TGTGCCAGCAGTTCCCCCGGGGAAGCGGATGAAAAACTGTTTTTT.

In its sample, this clonotype was seen many times. The chain couples TRBV7-8 to TRBJ2-3; 8 bases are a match to TRBD2. The CDR3 covers 17 residues. Germline V lookup: CDR1 SGHVS, CDR2 FQNEAQ. The junction had 6 bases not matched to a gene; V was cut back by 1 base and J by 0 bases. For the CDR3, the DNA is TGTGCCAGCAGCTTAGTAGTAGCTAGCGGGAGCACAGATACGCAGTATTTT. This encodes CASSLVVASGSTDTQYF.

Many counts were recorded for this clonotype. This sequence joins TRBV2 and TRBJ2-5; D unclear. Germline V gene sequence: CDR1 SNHLY, CDR2 FYNNEI. CDR3 size: 13 residues. Trimming took off 3 bases at V and 7 bases at J, with 12 bases between the two ends. The CDR3 DNA reads as TGTGCCAGCAGTGACTCGAAGGCAGGGACCCAGTACTTC. Translated: CASSDSKAGTQYF.

Regarding this clonotype: This sequence may be a read error, since a much larger clone differs from it by one base. The V call is TRBV7-2, the J call TRBJ2-1; D is possibly TRBD2 (6 bases). CDR1 is SGHTA, CDR2 FQGNSA, per germline. Trimming stripped 5 bases from V and 7 bases from J, with 18 bases between. The CDR3 sequence is 15 residues long. The CDR3 sequence is CASSVFGSAWNEQFF. The CDR3 coding sequence is TGTGCCAGCAGCGTTTTCGGGAGTGCGTGGAATGAGCAGTTCTTC.

Many counts were recorded for this clonotype. V usage is TRBV7-2 and J usage is TRBJ2-3; 8 bases match TRBD1. Looked up from germline, CDR1 is SGHTA and CDR2 is FQGNSA. The CDR3 has 14 residues. V was pared by 5 bases and J by 8 bases, with 9 bases of the junction left unmatched. CDR3 nucleotides: TGTGCCAGCAGCCCCCTAGACAGGGGTCGTACGCAGTATTTT. Protein: CASSPLDRGRTQYF.

This clonotype has a count of ten or more. The chain is built from TRBV12-3 or TRBV12-4 and TRBJ1-1, with a possible D match to TRBD1 (5 bases). The CDR3 totals 16 residues. Trimming took off 6 bases at V and 3 bases at J, with 20 bases between the two ends. CDR3 coding DNA: TGTGCCAGCAGCCCACCGAGACACCTGGGGGACACTGAAGCTTTCTTT. This sequence encodes CASSPPRHLGDTEAFF.

This clonotype was counted a single time. One junction end does not reproduce the germline sequence, and a read error may be involved. This sequence joins TRBV7-6 and TRBJ2-2, with TRBD2 matching over 7 bases. Germline V gives CDR1 SGHVS, CDR2 FNYEAQ. This CDR3 spans 15 amino acids. The CDR3 loop is CASRATRGGNGELFF. For the CDR3, the DNA is TGTGCTAGCAGAGCAACCCGCGGGGGAAACGGGGAGCTGTTTTTT. Variable domain in full (rest from reference TRBV7-6 and TRBJ2-2): GAGVSQSPRYKVTKRGQDVALRCDPISGHVSLYWYRQALGQGPEFLTYFNYEAQQDKSGLPNDRFSAERPEGSISTLTIQRTEQRDSAMYRCASRATRGGNGELFFGEGSRLTVL.

This clonotype has ten or more counts. CDR3 DNA sequence: TGTGCCAGCCAACTACCTGAGCAGACCCAGTACTTC. This encodes CASQLPEQTQYF. The chain links TRBV6-6 to TRBJ2-5; D is ambiguous. This CDR3 contains 12 residues. Germline V CDR1 and CDR2: MNHNY, SVGAGI (reference sequence). Between the trimmed V and J ends, which lost 8 bases and 6 bases, there was a span of 13 bases.

This clonotype was counted at least ten times. This chain joins TRBV7-2 and TRBJ2-7; D unclear. The CDR3 is made up of 14 amino acids. Trimming stripped 0 bases from V and 2 bases from J, with 8 bases between. CDR1 SGHTA and CDR2 FQGNSA come from the germline V gene. DNA of the CDR3: TGTGCCAGCAGCTTAGCCCACCCCCCCTACGAGCAGTACTTC. Protein product: CASSLAHPPYEQYF. Looking up the rest from reference TRBV7-2 and TRBJ2-7 gives the full variable domain: GAGVSQSPSNKVTEKGKDVELRCDPISGHTALYWYRQSLGQGLEFLIYFQGNSAPDKSGLPSDRFSAERTGGSVSTLTIQRTQQEDSAVYLCASSLAHPPYEQYFGPGTRLTVT.

This clonotype was recorded many times. The chain employs TRBV11-2 and TRBJ1-4; the D gene is possibly TRBD1 (5 bases). CDR1 and CDR2 (germline): SGHAT, FQNNGV. V lost 4 bases and J lost 5, with 14 bases in between. CDR3 length: 15 residues. The CDR3 loop is CASSSGGTKNEKLFF. The CDR3 region has the DNA TGTGCCAGCAGCTCGGGGGGGACTAAGAATGAAAAACTGTTTTTT.

This clonotype was detected many times. J is TRBJ2-1 and V is TRBV7-9; TRBD2 might be the D (5 bases). The CDR3 loop spans 15 amino acids. The V end lost 2 bases, the J end lost 6 bases, and 14 bases lay between the germline ends. Germline CDR1 reads SEHNR; CDR2 reads FQNEAQ (reference sequence). This CDR3 reads CASSLILARFNEQFF. DNA of the CDR3: TGTGCCAGCAGCTTAATCCTAGCCCGTTTCAATGAGCAGTTCTTC.

In its sample, this clonotype was seen a few times. The rearrangement uses TRBV7-2 and TRBJ2-7; no clear D. The CDR3 spans 14 residues. The germline gives CDR1 SGHTA, CDR2 FQGNSA. The V end was cut by 2 bases, the J end by 2 bases, with 10 bases between. The CDR3 nucleotides read TGTGCCAGCAGCTTAACACCTACAGCCTACGAGCAGTACTTC. Residues: CASSLTPTAYEQYF.

This clonotype was observed many times. V gene TRBV7-2 combines with J gene TRBJ1-1; D is ambiguous. Trimming cost V 2 bases and J 2 bases, with 27 bases left between them. Germline assignment: CDR1 SGHTA and CDR2 FQGNSA. The CDR3 contains 20 residues. CDR3 sequence reads: CASSLYPSHFPGRENTEAFF. CDR3 nucleotides: TGTGCCAGCAGCTTATACCCGTCGCACTTTCCGGGCCGAGAAAACACTGAAGCTTTCTTT.

This clonotype was counted many times. The chain carries TRBV20-1 and TRBJ2-5; D may correspond to TRBD1 or TRBD2 (5 bases each). Trimming pared 5 bases from V and 4 bases from J, leaving 14 bases between. This CDR3 is built from 13 residues. Per germline, CDR1 DFQATT and CDR2 SNEGSKA (reference sequence). The CDR3 loop is CSAPPQGAETQYF. The CDR3 DNA is TGCAGTGCTCCCCCGCAGGGAGCAGAGACCCAGTACTTC.

In this sample, this clonotype turned up many times. The chain joins TRBV6-6 to TRBJ2-7; D is undetermined. Trimming cost V 5 bases and J 4 bases, with 12 bases left between them. The CDR3 spans 13 residues. The germline V gene has CDR1 MNHNY and CDR2 SVGAGI (reference sequence). The CDR3 sequence is CASSNTAFYEQYF. DNA for the CDR3: TGTGCCAGCAGTAACACGGCTTTTTACGAGCAGTACTTC.

This clonotype was detected many times. The chain has TRBV7-2 and TRBJ2-1; 8 nucleotides align to TRBD2. Germline CDR1 and CDR2: SGHTA and FQGNSA. This CDR3 spans 17 amino acids. The V gene end was trimmed by 5 bases and the J gene end by 4 bases; junction bases not matched to a gene: 13. The CDR3 protein is CASSPGLGAGVYNEQFF. Written as DNA, the CDR3 is TGTGCCAGCAGCCCCGGCCTCGGAGCGGGGGTATACAATGAGCAGTTCTTC.

This clonotype came up many times. The V and J genes are TRBV28 and TRBJ1-1; D unclear. The CDR3 covers 14 residues. The V gene's germline CDR1 is MDHEN and CDR2 SYDVKM. V was trimmed by 7 bases and J by 5 bases, leaving 17 bases between them. The CDR3 coding sequence is TGTGCCAGCATTCAGTCAGGCTCAAATACTGAAGCTTTCTTT. It encodes CASIQSGSNTEAFF.

In this sample, this clonotype turned up many times. V is TRBV20-1 and J is TRBJ2-7, with a weak D call TRBD1 (6 bases). The CDR3 has 15 amino acids. CDR1 is DFQATT, CDR2 SNEGSKA, per germline (reference sequence). Deletions cut 3 bases from V and 0 bases from J, with 15 bases between. CDR3: CSASRKLTGSYEQYF. CDR3 nucleotides: TGCAGTGCTAGCCGGAAGTTGACAGGCTCCTACGAGCAGTACTTC.

This clonotype was seen many times. The chain recombines TRBV30 with TRBJ2-7; no clear D gene. There are 12 residues in the CDR3. Germline CDR1 GTSNPN, CDR2 SVGIG (reference sequence). Trimming removed 0 bases from V and 4 bases from J, with 7 bases in between. CDR3 sequence: CAWSVRRYEQYF. The DNA for the CDR3 is TGTGCCTGGAGTGTAAGGAGATACGAGCAGTACTTC.

Ten or more counts support this clonotype. The rearrangement links TRBV5-4 to TRBJ2-3, with a possible D match to TRBD1 (6 bases). V was clipped by 4 bases and J by 2 bases, with 17 bases between them. Per germline, CDR1 SGHNT and CDR2 YYREEE (reference sequence). The CDR3 length is 16 residues. CDR3 in DNA: TGTGCCAGCAGCATTACAGGGATCCCCCACACAGATACGCAGTATTTT. It is translated as CASSITGIPHTDTQYF.

This clonotype appeared many times. V gene TRBV6-1 combines with J gene TRBJ1-2; tentatively, D is TRBD1 (6 bases). This CDR3 contains 13 residues. V shed 0 bases and J shed 8 bases, with 10 bases lying between them. Per the germline V gene, CDR1 is MNHNS and CDR2 is SASEGT. The CDR3 is CASSEANRDGYTF. CDR3 DNA sequence: TGTGCCAGCAGTGAAGCAAACAGGGACGGCTACACCTTC.

In its sample, this clonotype was seen many times. J is TRBJ2-5 and V is TRBV4-1; D perhaps matches TRBD2 (5 bases). CDR1 and CDR2 (germline): MGHRA, YSYEKL. This CDR3 has 16 residues. Trimming took off 4 bases at V and 5 bases at J, with 20 bases between the two ends. In DNA, the CDR3 is TGCGCCAGCAGCCCCAAGTGGCCTATAGCGCAGGAGACCCAGTACTTC. This translates into CASSPKWPIAQETQYF.

In its sample, this clonotype was seen many times. J is TRBJ2-5 and V is TRBV7-2; possibly TRBD2 for D (5 bases). Trimming removed 2 bases at V and 5 bases at J, with 21 bases between. CDR3 length: 17 amino acids. CDR1 is SGHTA, CDR2 FQGNSA, per germline. The DNA for the CDR3 is TGTGCCAGCAGCTTAAGGGTTGGGCTGCGGGTGGTGGAGACCCAGTACTTC. This gives the protein CASSLRVGLRVVETQYF. The full variable domain, its missing parts supplied by reference TRBV7-2 and TRBJ2-5, is GAGVSQSPSNKVTEKGKDVELRCDPISGHTALYWYRQSLGQGLEFLIYFQGNSAPDKSGLPSDRFSAERTGGSVSTLTIQRTQQEDSAVYLCASSLRVGLRVVETQYFGPGTRLLVL.

This clonotype occurred many times. The rearrangement uses TRBV7-2 and TRBJ2-3; the D is unclear. The V end lost 1 base, the J end lost 4 bases, and 9 bases lay between the germline ends. The CDR3 covers 14 residues. In germline, CDR1 is SGHTA, CDR2 FQGNSA. This CDR3 reads CASSLGRMSDTQYF. CDR3 DNA: TGTGCCAGCAGCTTAGGAAGGATGTCAGATACGCAGTATTTT.

This clonotype was found a few times. This chain joins TRBV7-2 and TRBJ2-7, with D tentatively TRBD1 or TRBD2 (5 bases each). The length of the CDR3 is 14 residues. The ends were cut back, 7 bases at V and 2 bases at J, with 15 bases in the middle. Germline CDR1 reads SGHTA; CDR2 reads FQGNSA. This CDR3 reads CASNPDLGPYEQYF. CDR3 sequence (DNA): TGTGCCAGCAACCCCGACCTGGGACCCTACGAGCAGTACTTC.